A single sample is the source of the 25 T cell receptor beta chains below, sequenced in a study of OX40 agonist ivuxolimab in advanced cancers. The protocol was immunoSEQ multiplex PCR, while the TCRdb copy is restricted to in-frame clones and leaves out a portion. The sample yields about 72,000 clones, approximately 89% seen once. The source material was CD4+ or CD8+ T cells sorted from blood, sampled in a trial of the OX40 agonist ivuxolimab. These receptors were collected from an adult with an advanced solid tumor such as melanoma, head and neck, liver or kidney cancer.

This chain connects TRBV14 to TRBJ2-3, with D unresolved. Germline CDR1 reads SGHDN; CDR2 reads FVKESK. The CDR3 totals 15 residues. V lost 1 base, J lost 2 bases, and 10 bases lay in between. The CDR3 bases are TGTGCCAGCAGCCAAGCGATCCCCTCCACAGATACGCAGTATTTT. As protein: CASSQAIPSTDTQYF.

The CDR3 DNA sequence: TGTGCCAGCTCACCACGTCCGTTTCCGAGGGGGAAAAACTATGGCTACACCTTC. Translation gives CASSPRPFPRGKNYGYTF. J is TRBJ1-2 and V is TRBV18, with D perhaps matching TRBD1 (6 bases). V lost 1 base and J lost 2, with 20 bases in between. Per germline, CDR1 KGHSH and CDR2 LQKENI. The CDR3 runs 18 residues.

The CDR3 DNA reads TGTGCCAGTAGTATACGAACGACCTACGAGCAGTTCTTC. Translation: CASSIRTTYEQFF. The rearrangement joins TRBV19 to TRBJ2-1, with D hard to call. Germline assignment: CDR1 LNHDA and CDR2 SQIVND (reference sequence). Trimming stripped 2 bases from V and 10 bases from J, with 12 bases between. The CDR3 consists of 13 residues.

The count of this clone is one. The genes are TRBV19 and TRBJ1-3, with 8 bases fitting TRBD1. J lost 1 base, V lost 1 base, and 6 bases had no gene match. The CDR3 is 17 residues long. Germline CDR1 is LNHDA and CDR2 is SQIVND (reference sequence). The CDR3 nucleotides read TGTGCCAGTAGTATAGCCGGGACAGGCGATTCTGGAAACACCATATATTTT. Translating gives CASSIAGTGDSGNTIYF.

This chain connects TRBV27 to TRBJ1-2; perhaps TRBD1 as D (6 bases). Germline V gives CDR1 MNHEY, CDR2 SMNVEV (reference sequence). This CDR3 has 17 residues. V was cut by 3 bases and J by 5 bases, with 22 bases left in between. The DNA of the CDR3 is TGTGCCAGCAGTTTCAGTTTGAGTGAGGGGGGTTTTTATGGCTACACCTTC. This translates into CASSFSLSEGGFYGYTF.

This rearrangement joins TRBV5-6 to TRBJ2-5, with 8 bases lining up with TRBD2. Germline assignment: CDR1 SGHDT and CDR2 YYEEEE. Unmatched junction bases numbered 9, after V lost 0 bases and J lost 2 bases. The CDR3 covers 17 residues. The CDR3 region is CASSLGLARNHQETQYF. DNA for the CDR3: TGTGCCAGCAGCTTGGGACTAGCGCGGAACCATCAAGAGACCCAGTACTTC.

The chain uses TRBV7-2 and TRBJ2-5, with TRBD2 as a possible D gene (6 bases). The germline gives CDR1 SGHTA, CDR2 FQGNSA. V was trimmed by 0 bases and J by 7 bases, leaving 12 bases between them. The CDR3 runs to 14 residues. DNA for the CDR3: TGTGCCAGCAGCTTAGCGGGAGGATTAGGGACCCAGTACTTC. Translating it yields CASSLAGGLGTQYF.

This chain connects TRBV6-4 to TRBJ2-1; D gene uncertain. This CDR3 comprises 12 residues. The ends were cut back, 0 bases at V and 12 bases at J, with 9 bases in the middle. Germline loops: CDR1 MRHNA, CDR2 SNTAGT. The CDR3 protein is CASSDSGLTQFF. CDR3 coding DNA: TGTGCCAGCAGTGACTCAGGCCTCACGCAGTTCTTC.

The rearrangement links TRBV18 to TRBJ2-7, with D tentatively TRBD1 or TRBD2 (5 bases each). The CDR3 has 19 amino acids. V was trimmed by 3 bases and J by 0 bases, leaving 24 bases between them. CDR1 is KGHSH, CDR2 LQKENI, per germline. The CDR3 spells CASSPSGSQGSYSSYEQYF. Written as DNA, the CDR3 is TGTGCCAGCTCACCCTCGGGGAGCCAGGGTTCTTACAGCTCCTACGAGCAGTACTTC.

The V gene is TRBV19, the J gene TRBJ1-1; TRBD1 aligns across 7 bases. CDR3 length: 15 amino acids. In germline, CDR1 is LNHDA, CDR2 SQIVND (reference sequence). V gave up 5 bases and J gave up 0 bases; unmatched junction bases: 6. The CDR3 is CASSRLDRMNTEAFF. The DNA for the CDR3 is TGTGCCAGTAGTCGCCTGGACAGGATGAACACTGAAGCTTTCTTT.

The genes are TRBV5-1 and TRBJ2-5; 7 bases agree with TRBD1. The CDR3 has 14 amino acids. Unmatched junction bases numbered 5, after V lost 5 bases and J lost 1 base. The germline V gene encodes CDR1 SGHRS and CDR2 YFSETQ. The DNA for the CDR3 is TGCGCCAGCAGATCACAGGGGTCCCAAGAGACCCAGTACTTC. Protein product: CASRSQGSQETQYF.

The J gene is TRBJ2-7, the V gene TRBV2; 8 nucleotides line up with TRBD2. J gave up 2 bases and V 7 bases, and 10 bases lay outside the gene matches. There are 15 residues in the CDR3. CDR1 is SNHLY, CDR2 FYNNEI, per germline. As DNA, the CDR3 is TGTGCCAGCACCCATGGACTAGCCGAAACCTACGAGCAGTACTTC. As protein: CASTHGLAETYEQYF.

The chain combines TRBV15 with TRBJ2-1; D not resolved. This CDR3 region has 17 residues. Germline lookup yields CDR1 LNHNV and CDR2 YYDKDF (reference sequence). Trimming removed 3 bases at V and 4 bases at J, with 19 bases between. The DNA for the CDR3 is TGTGCCACCAGCAGGCCTCAGAGAACAGCCGATTACAATGAGCAGTTCTTC. Translation gives CATSRPQRTADYNEQFF.

The genes are TRBV6-1 and TRBJ1-1; a weak D match, TRBD1 (6 bases). Per germline, CDR1 MNHNS and CDR2 SASEGT. The CDR3 extends over 15 amino acids. V dropped 2 bases and J dropped 4 bases, with 14 bases sitting between them. CDR3 protein: CASSERGDVGTEAFF. DNA of the CDR3: TGTGCCAGCAGTGAAAGGGGGGACGTGGGCACTGAAGCTTTCTTT.

This clone was counted once. One end of the junction varies from germline; a read error may be responsible. This rearrangement joins TRBV7-2 to TRBJ2-1, with D perhaps matching TRBD1 or TRBD2 (5 bases each). There are 16 residues in the CDR3. Germline V gene sequence: CDR1 SGHTA, CDR2 FQGNSA. The CDR3 DNA reads TGTGCCAGCAGCTTAGCTGAGGGGACCCCCTATAATGAGCAGTTCTTC. This sequence encodes CASSLAEGTPYNEQFF.

V and J are TRBV19 and TRBJ2-7, with 11 bases lining up with TRBD1. The V and J ends lost 5 bases and 3 bases, in that order; junction bases with no gene match: 6. CDR3 length: 15 amino acids. Germline CDR1 LNHDA, CDR2 SQIVND (reference sequence). The CDR3 DNA reads as TGTGCCAGTAGTCGCGGGACAGGGGGAAACTACGAGCAGTACTTC. Its protein is CASSRGTGGNYEQYF. Drawing the rest from reference TRBV19 and TRBJ2-7, the complete variable domain is DGGITQSPKYLFRKEGQNVTLSCEQNLNHDAMYWYRQDPGQGLRLIYYSQIVNDFQKGDIAEGYSVSREKKESFPLTVTSAQKNPTAFYLCASSRGTGGNYEQYFGPGTRLTVT.

This chain uses TRBV28 with TRBJ1-2, with 8 positions matching TRBD1. The CDR3 is 14 residues long. Per germline, CDR1 MDHEN and CDR2 SYDVKM. The J segment lost 8 bases and the V segment lost 6 bases, leaving 11 bases of the junction unmatched. This CDR3 is CASSASPRGQGYTF. In nucleotides, the CDR3 is TGTGCCAGCAGCGCTAGTCCCAGGGGGCAAGGCTACACCTTC.

CDR3 nucleotides: TGCAGCGTTGGCGGACTAGCGGGAGTTGGGGGATACAATGAGCAGTTCTTC. This gives the protein CSVGGLAGVGGYNEQFF. The rearrangement joins TRBV29-1 to TRBJ2-1; 13 bases agree with TRBD2. The V and J ends lost 4 bases and 4 bases, in that order; junction bases with no gene match: 10. This CDR3 is 17 amino acids long. Germline CDR1 is SQVTM and CDR2 is ANQGSEA.

The chain is built from TRBV11-3 and TRBJ2-1; TRBD2 aligns across 8 bases. Germline lookup yields CDR1 SGHNT and CDR2 YENEEA. The CDR3 consists of 14 residues. Trimming took 1 base from V and 6 from J; bases not matched to a gene: 2. CDR3: CASSLGTSLNEQFF. DNA of the CDR3: TGTGCCAGCAGCTTAGGGACTAGCCTCAATGAGCAGTTCTTC.

V gene TRBV30 combines with J gene TRBJ2-7; 8 bases map to TRBD1. The CDR3 has 14 residues. Trimming cost V 4 bases and J 2 bases; bases outside gene matches: 7. Germline V gene sequence: CDR1 GTSNPN, CDR2 SVGIG (reference sequence). This CDR3 is CAWILGDRTYEQYF. CDR3 nucleotide sequence: TGTGCCTGGATATTAGGGGACAGGACCTACGAGCAGTACTTC.

Of note for this clone: The junction shows a germline mismatch at one end, possibly a read error. Other nucleotide sequences from this sample produce the same CDR3. The J gene is TRBJ2-7, the V gene TRBV5-1; D is unclear. This CDR3 contains 11 residues. Germline V lookup: CDR1 SGHRS, CDR2 YFSETQ. The CDR3 reads CASSLGYEQYF. CDR3 DNA sequence: TGTGCCAGCAGCTTGGGCTACGAGCAGTACTTC.

The sample holds a few counts of this clone. The J gene is TRBJ2-7, the V gene TRBV18; 8 bases are shared with TRBD2. The CDR3 is 14 residues long. Germline values: CDR1 KGHSH, CDR2 LQKENI. J gave up 3 bases and V 1 base, and 2 bases lay outside the gene matches. CDR3 sequence reads: CASSPLAGNYEQYF. The CDR3 coding sequence is TGTGCCAGCTCACCACTAGCGGGGAACTACGAGCAGTACTTC.

The rearrangement uses TRBV4-1 and TRBJ2-6; TRBD1 might be the D (6 bases). CDR1 and CDR2 (germline): MGHRA, YSYEKL. This CDR3 contains 16 residues. V lost 4 bases and J 0 bases, leaving 10 bases between the germline ends. The CDR3 bases are TGCGCCAGCAGCCCCGGACAGACCTCTGGGGCCAACGTCCTGACTTTC. Translation: CASSPGQTSGANVLTF.

Only a few counts were recorded for this clone. The rearrangement uses TRBV7-3 and TRBJ2-6; no definite D call. The CDR3 has 15 residues. CDR1 and CDR2 from the germline V gene are SGHTA and FQGTGA. Trimming pared 0 bases from V and 3 bases from J, leaving 6 bases between. This CDR3 is CASSLTGDGANVLTF. CDR3 coding DNA: TGTGCCAGCAGCTTAACTGGGGATGGGGCCAACGTCCTGACTTTC.

The V call is TRBV5-1, the J call TRBJ2-3; D may match TRBD1 or TRBD2 (5 bases each). Germline V gives CDR1 SGHRS, CDR2 YFSETQ. Between the trimmed V and J ends, which lost 4 bases and 0 bases, there was a span of 6 bases. CDR3 length: 13 amino acids. The CDR3 here is CASSGGSTDTQYF. CDR3 nucleotide sequence: TGCGCCAGCAGCGGGGGTAGCACAGATACGCAGTATTTT.